This TCR beta chain was sequenced during a study of T cell clonotyping in hematopoietic cell transplantation. The table came from immunoSEQ multiplex PCR; TCRdb's copy has only in-frame clones and leaves some out. The sample records 14,000 or so clones, 62% being singletons. This clone was counted between two and nine times. Germline CDR1 is MGHRA and CDR2 is YSYEKL. Trimming cost V 3 bases and J 6 bases; bases outside gene matches: 12. The CDR3 extends over 18 amino acids. V gene TRBV4-1 combines with J gene TRBJ2-2, with 11 bases aligning to TRBD2. Sequencing input: PBMCs. This TCR came from a human donor who either received an allogeneic hematopoietic cell transplant for a myeloid malignancy or was a related donor (not recorded which). Some clones in this sample may be carry-over from other donors' samples. The CDR3 here is CASSHILGGLADSGELFF. For the CDR3, the DNA is TGCGCCAGCAGCCATATCCTGGGGGGACTAGCGGACTCCGGGGAGCTGTTTTTT.